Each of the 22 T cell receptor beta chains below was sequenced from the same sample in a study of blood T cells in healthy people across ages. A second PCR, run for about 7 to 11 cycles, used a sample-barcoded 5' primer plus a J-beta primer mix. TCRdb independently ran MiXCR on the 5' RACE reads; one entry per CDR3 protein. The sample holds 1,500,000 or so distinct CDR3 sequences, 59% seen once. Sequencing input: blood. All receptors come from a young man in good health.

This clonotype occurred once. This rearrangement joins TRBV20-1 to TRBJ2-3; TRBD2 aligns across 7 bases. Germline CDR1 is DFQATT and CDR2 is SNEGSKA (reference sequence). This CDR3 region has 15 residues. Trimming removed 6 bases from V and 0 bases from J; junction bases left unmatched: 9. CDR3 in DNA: TGCAGTGCCACGTTTTTAGCGGGCAGCACAGATACGCAGTATTTT. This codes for CSATFLAGSTDTQYF.

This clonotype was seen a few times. CDR3: CASSEVGTSYNEQFF. CDR3 nucleotides: TGTGCCAGCAGTGAAGTAGGGACCTCCTACAATGAGCAGTTCTTC. This chain uses TRBV2 with TRBJ2-1; D may be TRBD1 or TRBD2 (5 bases each). CDR1 is SNHLY and CDR2 is FYNNEI in the germline V gene. The CDR3 covers 15 residues. V was trimmed by 1 base and J by 0 bases, leaving 7 bases between them.

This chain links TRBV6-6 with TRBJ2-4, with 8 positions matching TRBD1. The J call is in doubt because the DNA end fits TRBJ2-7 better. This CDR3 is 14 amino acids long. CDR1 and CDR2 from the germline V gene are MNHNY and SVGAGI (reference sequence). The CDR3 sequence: CASTQGQGAYEQYF. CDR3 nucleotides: TGTGCCAGCACCCAAGGACAGGGCGCGTACGAGCAGTACTTC.

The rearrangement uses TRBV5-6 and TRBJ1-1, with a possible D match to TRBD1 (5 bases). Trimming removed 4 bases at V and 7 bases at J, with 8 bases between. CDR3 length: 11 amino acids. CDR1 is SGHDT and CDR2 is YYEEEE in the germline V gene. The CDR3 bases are TGTGCCAGCAGCGGGGGGATTGAAGCTTTCTTT. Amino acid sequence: CASSGGIEAFF.

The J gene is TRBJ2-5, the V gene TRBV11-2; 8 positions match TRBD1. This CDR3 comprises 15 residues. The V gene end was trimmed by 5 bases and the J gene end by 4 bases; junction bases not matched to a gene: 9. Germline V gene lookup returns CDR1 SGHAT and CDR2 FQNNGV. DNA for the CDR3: TGTGCCAGCAGCCCCGGACCGACAGGGGCAGAGACCCAGTACTTC. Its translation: CASSPGPTGAETQYF.

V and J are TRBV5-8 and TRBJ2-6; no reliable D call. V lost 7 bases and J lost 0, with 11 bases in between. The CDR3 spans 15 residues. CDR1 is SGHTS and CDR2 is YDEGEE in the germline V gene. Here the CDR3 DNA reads TGTGCCAGCGGCTGGCCCAGCTCTGGGGCCAACGTCCTGACTTTC. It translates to CASGWPSSGANVLTF.

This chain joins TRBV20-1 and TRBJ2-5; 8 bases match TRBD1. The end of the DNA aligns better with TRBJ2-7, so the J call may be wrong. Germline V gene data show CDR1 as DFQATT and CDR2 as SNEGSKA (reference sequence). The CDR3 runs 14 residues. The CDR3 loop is CSARDNRGAYEQYF. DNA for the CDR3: TGCAGTGCTAGAGATAACAGGGGGGCCTACGAGCAGTACTTC.

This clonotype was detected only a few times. The CDR3 bases are TGTGCCAGCAGTGTGAACGGCCTCTATGGCTACACCTTC. Protein: CASSVNGLYGYTF. The gene calls are TRBV28 and TRBJ1-2; D is uncertain. Trimming took 5 bases from V and 4 from J, leaving 11 bases between them. Germline V gene sequence: CDR1 MDHEN, CDR2 SYDVKM. The CDR3 totals 13 residues.

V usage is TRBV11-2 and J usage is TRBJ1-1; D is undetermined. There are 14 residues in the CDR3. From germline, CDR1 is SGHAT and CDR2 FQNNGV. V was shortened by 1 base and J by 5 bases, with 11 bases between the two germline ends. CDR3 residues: CASSLGIPETEAFF. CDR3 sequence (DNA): TGTGCCAGCAGCTTAGGGATTCCAGAGACTGAAGCTTTCTTT. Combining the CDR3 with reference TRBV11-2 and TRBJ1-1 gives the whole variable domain EAGVAQSPRYKIIEKRQSVAFWCNPISGHATLYWYQQILGQGPKLLIQFQNNGVVDDSQLPKDRFSAERLKGVDSTLKIQPAKLEDSAVYLCASSLGIPETEAFFGQGTRLTVV.

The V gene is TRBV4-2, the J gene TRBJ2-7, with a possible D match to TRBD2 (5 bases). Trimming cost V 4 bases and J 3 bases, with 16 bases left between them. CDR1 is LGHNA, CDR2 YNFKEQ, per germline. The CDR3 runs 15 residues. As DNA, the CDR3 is TGTGCCAGCAGCCGATCCGCGGGCGGAGACTACGAGCAGTACTTC. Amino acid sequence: CASSRSAGGDYEQYF.

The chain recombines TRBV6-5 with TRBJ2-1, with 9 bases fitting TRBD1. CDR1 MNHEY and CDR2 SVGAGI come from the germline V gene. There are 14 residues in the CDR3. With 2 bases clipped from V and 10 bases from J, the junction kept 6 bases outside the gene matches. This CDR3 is CASSYTDRGGEQFF. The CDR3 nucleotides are TGTGCCAGCAGTTACACGGACAGGGGTGGCGAGCAGTTCTTC.

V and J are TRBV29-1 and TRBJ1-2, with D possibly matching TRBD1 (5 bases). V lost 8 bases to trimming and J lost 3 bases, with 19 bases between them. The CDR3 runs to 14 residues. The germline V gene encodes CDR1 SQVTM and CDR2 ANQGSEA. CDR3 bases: TGCAGCTCCGGTCCCGTGACAGAATACTATGGCTACACCTTC. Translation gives CSSGPVTEYYGYTF.

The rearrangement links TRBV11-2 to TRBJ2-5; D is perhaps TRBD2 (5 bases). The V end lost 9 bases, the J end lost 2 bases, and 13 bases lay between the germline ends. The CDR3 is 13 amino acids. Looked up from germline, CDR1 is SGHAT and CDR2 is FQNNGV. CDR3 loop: CASRADPQETQYF. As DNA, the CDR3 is TGTGCCAGTCGAGCGGATCCTCAAGAGACCCAGTACTTC.

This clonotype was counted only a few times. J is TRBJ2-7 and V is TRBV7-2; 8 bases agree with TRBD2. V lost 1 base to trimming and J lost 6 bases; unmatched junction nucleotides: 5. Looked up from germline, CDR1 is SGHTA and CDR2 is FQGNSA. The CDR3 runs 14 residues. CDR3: CASSLDGGAREQYF. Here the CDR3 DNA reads TGTGCCAGCAGCTTAGACGGGGGGGCTCGCGAGCAGTACTTC.

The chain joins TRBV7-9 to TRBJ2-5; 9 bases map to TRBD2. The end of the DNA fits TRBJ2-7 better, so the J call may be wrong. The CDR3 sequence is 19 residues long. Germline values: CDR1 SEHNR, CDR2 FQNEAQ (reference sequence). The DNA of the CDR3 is TGTGCCAGCAGCTCGACCGGCTCCGGGACTAGCTCGGGATCCTACGAGCAGTACTTC. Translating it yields CASSSTGSGTSSGSYEQYF.

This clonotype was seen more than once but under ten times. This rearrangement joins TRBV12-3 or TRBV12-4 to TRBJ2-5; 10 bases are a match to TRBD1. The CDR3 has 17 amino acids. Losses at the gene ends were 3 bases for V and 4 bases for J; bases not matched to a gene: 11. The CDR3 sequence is CASSLGSGTGVGETQYF. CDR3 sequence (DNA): TGTGCCAGCAGTTTGGGGTCCGGGACAGGGGTGGGAGAGACCCAGTACTTC.

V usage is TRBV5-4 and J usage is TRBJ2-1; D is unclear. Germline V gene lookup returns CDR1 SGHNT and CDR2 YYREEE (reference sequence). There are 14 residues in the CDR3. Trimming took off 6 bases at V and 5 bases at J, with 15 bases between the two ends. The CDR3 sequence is CASTTDVDHNEQFF. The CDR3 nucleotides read TGTGCCAGCACCACGGACGTTGACCACAATGAGCAGTTCTTC.

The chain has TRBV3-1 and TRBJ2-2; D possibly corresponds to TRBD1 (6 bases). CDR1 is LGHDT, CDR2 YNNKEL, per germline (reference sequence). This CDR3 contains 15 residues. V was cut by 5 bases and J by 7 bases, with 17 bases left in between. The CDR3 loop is CASSTHRELGGELFF. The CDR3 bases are TGTGCCAGCAGCACACACAGGGAATTGGGCGGGGAGCTGTTTTTT.

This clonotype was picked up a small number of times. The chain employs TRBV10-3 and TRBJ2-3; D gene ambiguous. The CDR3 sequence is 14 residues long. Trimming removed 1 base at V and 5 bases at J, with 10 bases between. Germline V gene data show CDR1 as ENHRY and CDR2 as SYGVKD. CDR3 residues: CAISELRVGDTQYF. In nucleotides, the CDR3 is TGTGCCATCAGTGAGTTGAGAGTGGGAGATACGCAGTATTTT.

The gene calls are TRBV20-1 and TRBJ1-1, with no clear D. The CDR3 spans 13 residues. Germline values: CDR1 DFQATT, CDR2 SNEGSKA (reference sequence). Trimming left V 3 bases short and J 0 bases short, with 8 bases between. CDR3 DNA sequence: TGCAGTGCTAGCTGGAAGATGAACACTGAAGCTTTCTTT. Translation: CSASWKMNTEAFF.

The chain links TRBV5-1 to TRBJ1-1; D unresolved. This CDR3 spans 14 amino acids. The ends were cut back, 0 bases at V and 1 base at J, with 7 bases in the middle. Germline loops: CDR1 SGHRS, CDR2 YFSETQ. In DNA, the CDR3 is TGCGCCAGCAGCTTGGTTTGGGAGAACACTGAAGCTTTCTTT. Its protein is CASSLVWENTEAFF. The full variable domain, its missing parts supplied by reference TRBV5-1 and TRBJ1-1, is KAGVTQTPRYLIKTRGQQVTLSCSPISGHRSVSWYQQTPGQGLQFLFEYFSETQRNKGNFPGRFSGRQFSNSRSEMNVSTLELGDSALYLCASSLVWENTEAFFGQGTRLTVV.

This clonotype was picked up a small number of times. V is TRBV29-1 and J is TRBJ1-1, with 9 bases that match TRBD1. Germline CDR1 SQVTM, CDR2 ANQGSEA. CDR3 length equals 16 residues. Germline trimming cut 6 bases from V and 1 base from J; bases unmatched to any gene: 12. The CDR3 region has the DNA TGCAGCGTCCCGACCGGACAGGGGAAGTCGAACACTGAAGCTTTCTTT. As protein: CSVPTGQGKSNTEAFF.